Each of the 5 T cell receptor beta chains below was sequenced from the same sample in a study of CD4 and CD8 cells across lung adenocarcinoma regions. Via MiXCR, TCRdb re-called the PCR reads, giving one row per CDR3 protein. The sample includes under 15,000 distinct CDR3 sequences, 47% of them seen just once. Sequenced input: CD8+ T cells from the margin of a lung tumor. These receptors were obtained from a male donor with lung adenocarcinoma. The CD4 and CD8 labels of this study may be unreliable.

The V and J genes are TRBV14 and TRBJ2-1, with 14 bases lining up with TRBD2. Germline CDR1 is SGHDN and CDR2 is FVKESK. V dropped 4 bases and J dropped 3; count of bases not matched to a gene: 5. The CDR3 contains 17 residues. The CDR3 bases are TGTGCCAGCAGCCCGGGACTAGCGGGAGTCGGCTACAATGAGCAGTTCTTC. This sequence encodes CASSPGLAGVGYNEQFF.

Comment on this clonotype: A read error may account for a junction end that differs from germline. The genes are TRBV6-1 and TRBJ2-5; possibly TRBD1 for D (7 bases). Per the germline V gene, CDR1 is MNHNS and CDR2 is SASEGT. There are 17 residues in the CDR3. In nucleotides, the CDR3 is TGTGCCAGCAGTGTGGGTTCAGGGGGGAGTGACACAGATACCCAGTATTTC. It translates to CASSVGSGGSDTDTQYF.

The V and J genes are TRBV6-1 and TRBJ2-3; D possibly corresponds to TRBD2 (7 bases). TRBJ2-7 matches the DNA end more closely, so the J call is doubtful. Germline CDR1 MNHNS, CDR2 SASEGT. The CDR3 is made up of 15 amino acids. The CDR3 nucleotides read TGTGCCAGGGGGGAAGGGGGGGGGGTCAAAGATACGCAGTACTTC. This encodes CARGEGGGVKDTQYF.

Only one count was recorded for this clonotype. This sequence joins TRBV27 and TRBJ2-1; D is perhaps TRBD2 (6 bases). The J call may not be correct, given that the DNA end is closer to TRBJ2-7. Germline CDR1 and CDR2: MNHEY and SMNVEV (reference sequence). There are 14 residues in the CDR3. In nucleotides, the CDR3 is TGTGCCAGCAGTTTAGAGGGGACTGCCTACGAGCAGTACTTC. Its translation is CASSLEGTAYEQYF.

Here the CDR3 DNA reads TGTGCCAGCAGCGCCTCGGGGGCAACCGGCACTGAAGCTTTCTTT. It yields the protein CASSASGATGTEAFF. The J gene is TRBJ1-1, the V gene TRBV7-2; TRBD1 might be the D (6 bases). Per germline, CDR1 SGHTA and CDR2 FQGNSA. This CDR3 comprises 15 residues. V was shortened by 5 bases and J by 4 bases, with 17 bases between the two germline ends.